What follows describes a single T cell receptor beta chain. Its antigen is not known. The data derive from a study of a mutant IDH1 vaccine in newly diagnosed glioma. Study at large: Vaccination followed radiotherapy alone by 4-6 weeks, or accompanied temozolomide cycles. There were roughly 60% males and roughly 38% females among treated patients, whose mean age was approximately 40 years. The therapy given earlier, which was standard therapy, consisted of radiotherapy, temozolomide, or both, and most of the patients received both.

Germline V gene sequence: CDR1 MNHNY, CDR2 SVGAGI (reference sequence). The CDR3 loop spans 14 amino acids. After removal of 6 bases from V and 8 bases from J, the junction contained 5 bases not matched to a gene. Study-wide points: Any relationship between pseudoprogression and changes in top peripheral T cell clonotypes seemed absent.

Time point of the sample: week 5, during vaccination. The investigators gave 300 ug of mutant IDH1 20-mer peptide in each vaccine dose, together with topical imiquimod. The table came from immunoSEQ multiplex PCR; TCRdb's copy has only in-frame clones and leaves some out. The sample contains tens of thousands of clones, roughly 82% of which appear only once. The origin of this receptor is a woman younger than 35 with glioma. Some clones in this sample may be carry-over from other donors' samples. The specimen comprised PBMCs, sampled from a glioma patient whose treatment included an IDH1 peptide vaccine. The chain employs TRBV6-6 and TRBJ2-5; 14 bases align to TRBD2. As DNA, the CDR3 is TGTGCCAGCAGGGCCGGGACTAGCGGGGGCACCCAGTACTTC. As protein: CASRAGTSGGTQYF.